One sample yielded the 7 T cell receptor beta chains listed below, sequenced in a study of blood T cells in healthy people across ages. PCR was performed a second time for about 7 to 11 cycles using a sample-barcoded 5' primer and a J-beta primer mix. TCRdb recomputed calls from the 5' RACE reads with MiXCR, one row per CDR3 protein. The sample has roughly 800,000 distinct CDR3 sequences; around 25% are singletons. This sample was shared with a second study, whose subject was T cells of mothers and their children.

Sequencing was done on a sample of blood. These receptors were collected from a boy between 10 and 17 years old in good health.

This clonotype was seen a few times. This chain uses TRBV20-1 with TRBJ2-5; TRBD1 aligns across 8 bases. V was pared by 0 bases and J by 3 bases, with 6 bases of the junction left unmatched. The CDR3 sequence is 15 residues long. Germline V gene lookup returns CDR1 DFQATT and CDR2 SNEGSKA (reference sequence). CDR3 amino acids: CSARDMNRGEETQYF. Here the CDR3 DNA reads TGCAGTGCTAGAGATATGAACAGGGGGGAAGAGACCCAGTACTTC.

The chain employs TRBV7-2 and TRBJ2-5, with D unclear. This CDR3 region has 15 residues. Trimming took off 3 bases at V and 4 bases at J, with 15 bases between the two ends. Looked up from germline, CDR1 is SGHTA and CDR2 is FQGNSA. This CDR3 reads CASSLTGWMGETQYF. The CDR3 DNA reads as TGTGCCAGCAGCTTGACTGGGTGGATGGGAGAGACCCAGTACTTC.

In this sample, this clonotype turned up a few times. The chain recombines TRBV6-2 or TRBV6-3 with TRBJ2-5, with TRBD2 identical over 10 bases. Judging by the DNA end, TRBJ2-7 fits better; the J call may be wrong. The length of the CDR3 is 15 residues. The V gene's germline CDR1 is MNHEY and CDR2 SVGEGT. CDR3: CASRDPSGGIYEQYF. As DNA, the CDR3 is TGTGCCAGCAGGGACCCTAGCGGGGGAATCTACGAGCAGTACTTC.

This clonotype was counted between two and nine times. The V and J genes are TRBV2 and TRBJ2-7; D uncertain. There are 13 residues in the CDR3. CDR1 and CDR2 from the germline V gene are SNHLY and FYNNEI. V shed 7 bases and J shed 0 bases, with 10 bases lying between them. CDR3 coding DNA: TGTGCCAGCACGGGCTTAAGCTCCTACGAGCAGTACTTC. Protein product: CASTGLSSYEQYF.

This clonotype was seen more than once but under ten times. The chain couples TRBV9 to TRBJ1-6, with 7 positions matching TRBD1. Germline V lookup: CDR1 SGDLS, CDR2 YYNGEE. After removal of 9 bases from V and 14 bases from J, the junction contained 23 bases not matched to a gene. CDR3 length: 16 residues. The CDR3: CANSDLGGSPSATLHF. The DNA of the CDR3 is TGTGCCAACAGTGATCTAGGGGGCTCCCCCAGTGCGACCCTCCACTTT.

This clonotype has only a few counts. The gene calls are TRBV6-2 or TRBV6-3 and TRBJ2-1; the D is unclear. The CDR3 length is 12 residues. V gave up 4 bases and J gave up 5 bases, with 6 bases separating them. The germline CDR1 and CDR2 sequences are MNHEY and SVGEGT. The CDR3 DNA follows: TGTGCCAGCAGTTGGTCGAACAATGAGCAGTTCTTC. This gives the protein CASSWSNNEQFF.

This chain links TRBV5-1 with TRBJ2-7, with 13 nucleotides matching TRBD2. Germline loops: CDR1 SGHRS, CDR2 YFSETQ. CDR3 length: 17 amino acids. V was clipped by 4 bases and J by 1 base; unmatched bases: 8. The CDR3 bases are TGCGCCAGCAGCACTGGACTAGCGGGGGCCTCATCCTACGAGCAGTACTTC. As protein: CASSTGLAGASSYEQYF.